This T cell receptor (beta chain) came from a study of blood T cell repertoires in COVID-19. Study information: COVID-19 samples, acute and convalescent, were from the United States, Italy and Spain. The analysed material was cDNA or gDNA that came from T cells, B-cell-depleted T cells, or PBMCs.

Germline loops: CDR1 SGHAT, CDR2 FQNNGV. V shed 5 bases and J 12 bases; nucleotides not matched to a gene: 7. There are 12 residues in the CDR3. This table comes from immunoSEQ multiplex PCR, and its TCRdb copy is limited to in-frame clones, with some not included. The sample has 150,000 to 200,000 clones, just under 80% seen once. This receptor was identified in a woman older than 75 with active or convalescent COVID-19. Sample: peripheral blood. The V gene is TRBV11-2, the J gene TRBJ2-1, with TRBD2 identical over 7 bases. CDR3 in amino acids: CASSETSLMQFF. The DNA for the CDR3 is TGTGCCAGCAGCGAGACTAGCCTGATGCAGTTCTTC.